The rows below give T cell receptor beta chains drawn from one sample of a study of beta chain features in type 1 diabetes. Method: immunoSEQ multiplex PCR; TCRdb's copy keeps in-frame clones and lacks some. The data contain 200,000 to 250,000 clones, 9.6% of them singletons. The source material was naive CD4+ T cells from blood. The source of these receptors is a woman aged 18 to 35 in good health. CDR3s include the opening cysteine and the closing phenylalanine or tryptophan. D genes are given only for firm matches. Clone size is stated in some rows and not others, as once, few, many or a class when expanded.

>TRBV11-2|NA|TRBD1|TRBJ2-7
TGTGCCAGCAGCCCAGGAAGGACAGGGCCCTACGAGCAGTACTTC
CASSPGRTGPYEQYF
>TRBV5-6|NA|TRBD1|TRBJ1-2
TGTGCCAGCAGCCTCCTCGGGACAGGGGGCGAGGAGTATGGCTACACCTTC
CASSLLGTGGEEYGYTF
>TRBV28|NA|TRBD2|TRBJ2-5
TGTGCCAGCAGTTTGGGACTAGGTCGGTTAGAGACCCAGTACTTC
CASSLGLGRLETQYF
>TRBV5-4|few|NA|TRBJ1-1
TGTGCCAGCAGTCCTACCCGAAACACTGAAGCTTTCTTT
CASSPTRNTEAFF
>TRBV5-1|few|TRBD1|TRBJ1-1
TGCGCCAGCAGCACCGGACAGGCCAACACTGAAGCTTTCTTT
CASSTGQANTEAFF
>TRBV11-1|few|TRBD1|TRBJ2-2
TGTGCCAGCAGCTTAGGGACAGGGGACACCGGGGAGCTGTTTTTT
CASSLGTGDTGELFF
>TRBV7-2|NA|NA|TRBJ1-4
TGTGCCAGCAGCTTAGTCAACTTCATAAGCGCAACTAATGAAAAACTGTTTTTT
CASSLVNFISATNEKLFF
>TRBV10-3|NA|NA|TRBJ1-3
TGTGCCATCAGTGAGACAGGGAGCTCTGGAAACACCATATATTTT
CAISETGSSGNTIYF
>TRBV12-5|few|TRBD2|TRBJ2-1
TGTGCTAGTGGTTTGCCCGGGACTAGCGGATACAATGAGCAGTTCTTC
CASGLPGTSGYNEQFF
>TRBV7-8|few|NA|TRBJ1-4
TGTGCCAGCAGCTTAGCGCACGGGACTAATGAAAAACTGTTTTTT
CASSLAHGTNEKLFF
>TRBV10-3|NA|NA|TRBJ2-7
TGTGCCACCACAACTAGTCCCCCCGAGCAGTACTTC
CATTTSPPEQYF
>TRBV30|NA|TRBD2|TRBJ2-5
TGTGCCTGGAGTAGGGCCTATAGCGGGCCCCCCCAAGAGACCCAGTACTTC
CAWSRAYSGPPQETQYF
>TRBV30|NA|NA|TRBJ1-2
TGTGCCTGGAGTGTATCAATTGCAGGAGGGAACTATGGCTACACCTTC
CAWSVSIAGGNYGYTF